The rows below give T cell receptor beta chains drawn from one sample of a study of T-cell reconstitution after alpha-beta-depleted transplantation in children. TCRdb called the PCR reads again in MiXCR, with one record for every CDR3 protein. This repertoire shows some 81,000 distinct CDR3 sequences, 13% to 15% found once; its top ten account for 25% to 35%. The source was PBMCs, mostly from graft donor cells, collected 180 days after TCRalphabeta/CD19-depleted stem cell transplant. Source of these receptors: a male patient between 2 and 9 years old who had a stem cell transplant for acute lymphoblastic leukemia, so the T cells may come from the graft donor. CDR3s leave out the opening cysteine and the closing phenylalanine or tryptophan.

V	J	CDR3
TRBV20-1	TRBJ2-1	SAIRPAGAYNEQF
TRBV5-1	TRBJ1-2	ASSPAADYGYT
TRBV10-3	TRBJ2-5	AISESGVRETQY
TRBV24-1	TRBJ2-5	ATSPYWGETQY
TRBV20-1	TRBJ1-5	SARLVGNQPQH
TRBV20-1	TRBJ1-1	SAIYSYTEAF
TRBV7-2	TRBJ2-1	ASRPYGGRPTAEF
TRBV19	TRBJ2-1	ASSIGLGEPVNEQF
TRBV6-1	TRBJ1-6	ASTRDRARSPLH
TRBV6-6	TRBJ1-4	ASSAQIQPF
TRBV6-5	TRBJ2-7	ASSYSGLAGRDEQY
TRBV20-1	TRBJ1-1	SALIQTPHTEAF
TRBV10-3	TRBJ2-1	AISTSGYNEQF
TRBV5-1	TRBJ2-1	ASTRGPYNEQF
TRBV28	TRBJ2-5	ASSLWGDRTATQY
TRBV20-1	TRBJ2-7	SATYTRYEQY
TRBV5-6	TRBJ1-1	ASSLDQRIFFTEAF
TRBV28	TRBJ2-4	ASSPLADLAKNIQY
TRBV20-1	TRBJ1-1	SARLTGGTEAF
TRBV7-2	TRBJ2-1	ASSFSGRGPYNEQF
TRBV9	TRBJ2-1	ASSVEKRGGYNEQF
TRBV10-3	TRBJ2-7	AISETGSAGKTYEQY
TRBV20-1	TRBJ1-5	CARVPRQGHSNQPQH
TRBV24-1	TRBJ2-5	ATSEPGPKETQY
TRBV4-2	TRBJ2-1	ASSPAGTLRVNEQF
TRBV7-9	TRBJ2-7	ASSFGLAGAYEQY
TRBV7-2	TRBJ2-2	ASSPGTVNTGELF
TRBV6-2/TRBV6-3	TRBJ2-3	ASASTDTQY
TRBV7-2	TRBJ1-2	ASTDRAYGYT
TRBV12-3/TRBV12-4	TRBJ1-3	ASSPDRRSTIY
TRBV20-1	TRBJ2-5	SARAMRQGWKETQY
TRBV28	TRBJ2-7	ASSHPYSAHYEQY
TRBV5-2	TRBJ2-1	ATETGFSYNEQF
TRBV27	TRBJ1-5	ASSLSGDRSQPQH
TRBV11-1	TRBJ2-6	AHPVAGQSNSGANVLT
TRBV5-6	TRBJ2-1	ASSVVDEQF
TRBV6-1	TRBJ2-7	ASSAGGALSEQY
TRBV20-1	TRBJ1-2	SGDSGGYGYT
TRBV29-1	TRBJ2-1	SSGGDEQF
TRBV7-2	TRBJ2-3	ASSLKAGNTQY
TRBV20-1	TRBJ1-5	SARVSRQGPSNQPQH
TRBV4-3	TRBJ1-1	ASSQDTGVLTEAF
TRBV4-3	TRBJ1-2	ASSQVSGGGYNYGYT
TRBV7-3	TRBJ1-1	ASSFSMDREAF
TRBV3-1	TRBJ2-7	ASSQLRLAGAYEQY
TRBV18	TRBJ2-3	ASSPTGGTDTQY
TRBV11-2	TRBJ2-2	ASTPRKVDTGELF
TRBV4-2	TRBJ2-5	ASSQDPYWKETQY
TRBV7-2	TRBJ2-5	ASRRGRETQY
TRBV6-5	TRBJ2-2	ASSGRVMKTGELF